This entry lists 13 T cell receptor beta chains sequenced from one sample in a study of technical replicates of blood from a handful of donors. Libraries were prepared by immunoSEQ multiplex PCR; TCRdb keeps only in-frame clonotypes and omits some of them. The profile covers roughly 60,000 clones, with approximately 86% appearing a single time and less than 6% taken by the ten largest. The specimen sequenced was PBMCs. Every receptor here comes from a human donor in good health. Some clones in this sample may be carry-over from other donors' samples.

The V call is TRBV4-2, the J call TRBJ1-4, with D tentatively TRBD1 (6 bases). Germline V gene sequence: CDR1 LGHNA, CDR2 YNFKEQ. The V and J ends lost 0 bases and 7 bases respectively, with 21 bases between them. The CDR3 runs 18 residues. The CDR3 here is CASSQEIRVGAPFEKLFF. CDR3 bases: TGTGCCAGCAGCCAAGAGATTCGCGTGGGGGCACCGTTTGAAAAACTGTTTTTT.

This chain links TRBV7-2 with TRBJ2-3; 8 positions agree with TRBD1. CDR3 length: 15 residues. The germline gives CDR1 SGHTA, CDR2 FQGNSA. V trimming: 7 bases; J trimming: 0 bases; junction bases outside the gene matches: 6. The CDR3 nucleotides are TGTGCCAGCACGAACCGACAGGGGAGCACAGATACGCAGTATTTT. Its protein product is CASTNRQGSTDTQYF.

The chain combines TRBV5-1 with TRBJ1-4; weak D call: TRBD1 (5 bases). The V end lost 0 bases, the J end lost 0 bases, and 12 bases lay between the germline ends. Germline CDR1 reads SGHRS; CDR2 reads YFSETQ. This CDR3 is built from 17 residues. CDR3 sequence reads: CASSLALGGPTNEKLFF. CDR3 nucleotide sequence: TGCGCCAGCAGCTTGGCACTGGGGGGACCAACTAATGAAAAACTGTTTTTT.

The V and J genes are TRBV5-6 and TRBJ2-5, with a possible D match to TRBD1 (6 bases). Looked up from germline, CDR1 is SGHDT and CDR2 is YYEEEE. The germline V and J ends were trimmed by 3 bases and 5 bases, with 14 bases remaining between them. CDR3 length: 14 amino acids. DNA of the CDR3: TGTGCCAGCAGCTCGCTAGGGGGTGAGGAGACCCAGTACTTC. Residues: CASSSLGGEETQYF. Full variable domain (outside the CDR3, taken from reference TRBV5-6 and TRBJ2-5): DAGVTQSPTHLIKTRGQQVTLRCSPKSGHDTVSWYQQALGQGPQFIFQYYEEEERQRGNFPDRFSGHQFPNYSSELNVNALLLGDSALYLCASSSLGGEETQYFGPGTRLLVL.

The rearrangement joins TRBV5-1 to TRBJ2-7; no reliable D call. The CDR3 sequence is 13 residues long. V lost 2 bases, J lost 5 bases, and 11 bases lay in between. Per germline, CDR1 SGHRS and CDR2 YFSETQ. The CDR3 coding sequence is TGCGCCAGCAGCTTTGCCGGGTTCCACGAGCAGTACTTC. Its protein is CASSFAGFHEQYF.

J is TRBJ1-3 and V is TRBV7-2; no definite D call. The V gene's germline CDR1 is SGHTA and CDR2 FQGNSA. Between the trimmed V and J ends, which lost 4 bases and 3 bases, there was a span of 22 bases. This CDR3 region has 18 residues. Written as DNA, the CDR3 is TGTGCCAGCAGCTCCCAACCCCCTGGCGTCGAGGGTGGAAACACCATATATTTT. Protein product: CASSSQPPGVEGGNTIYF. The variable domain in full, completed from reference TRBV7-2 and TRBJ1-3, reads GAGVSQSPSNKVTEKGKDVELRCDPISGHTALYWYRQSLGQGLEFLIYFQGNSAPDKSGLPSDRFSAERTGGSVSTLTIQRTQQEDSAVYLCASSSQPPGVEGGNTIYFGEGSWLTVV.

The rearrangement links TRBV5-1 to TRBJ1-6; TRBD1 aligns across 9 bases. The CDR3 loop spans 15 amino acids. V dropped 3 bases and J dropped 6; count of bases not matched to a gene: 4. The germline V gene encodes CDR1 SGHRS and CDR2 YFSETQ. The CDR3 DNA reads as TGCGCCAGCAGCTCGGCGACAGGGGGTAATTCACCCCTCCACTTT. Residues: CASSSATGGNSPLHF.

V is TRBV6-1 and J is TRBJ2-7; 10 nucleotides align to TRBD1. V lost 5 bases and J lost 5; bases outside the gene matches: 9. The CDR3 has 15 amino acids. Germline CDR1 MNHNS, CDR2 SASEGT. CDR3 nucleotides: TGTGCCAGCAGTTTCCGGACAGGGGGTAATAACGAGCAGTACTTC. Protein sequence: CASSFRTGGNNEQYF.

This chain's CDR3 is CASSTPGDTEAFF. CDR3 DNA sequence: TGTGCCAGTAGTACCCCAGGGGACACTGAAGCTTTCTTT. The chain is built from TRBV19 and TRBJ1-1; perhaps TRBD1 as D (6 bases). The V gene's germline CDR1 is LNHDA and CDR2 SQIVND (reference sequence). Trimming took off 4 bases at V and 3 bases at J, with 9 bases between the two ends. This CDR3 spans 13 amino acids.

V and J are TRBV7-4 and TRBJ1-5; no reliable D call. Germline V CDR1 and CDR2: SGHVT, SQSDAQ. The CDR3 consists of 13 residues. Trimming pared 3 bases from V and 8 bases from J, leaving 11 bases between. As DNA, the CDR3 is TGTGCCAGCAGCTTGCGGGTCCAAAAGCCCCAGCATTTT. Its translation: CASSLRVQKPQHF.

This chain joins TRBV18 and TRBJ1-3, with 10 bases identical to TRBD1. The CDR3 extends over 17 amino acids. In germline, CDR1 is KGHSH, CDR2 LQKENI. V trimming: 5 bases; J trimming: 4 bases; junction bases outside the gene matches: 11. In DNA, the CDR3 is TGTGCCAGCTCATCTTCCGGGACAGGGGTTGGAGGAAACACCATATATTTT. Translating gives CASSSSGTGVGGNTIYF.

This clone was detected once. This chain uses TRBV19 with TRBJ2-3, with 10 positions matching TRBD1. The CDR3 is 15 amino acids. Trimming at V came to 5 bases and at J to 4 bases, leaving 6 bases not matched to a gene. Germline V gene lookup returns CDR1 LNHDA and CDR2 SQIVND (reference sequence). Written as DNA, the CDR3 is TGTGCCAGTAGTGGGGGACAGGGGATTGCAGATACGCAGTATTTT. This translates into CASSGGQGIADTQYF.

The V gene is TRBV11-2, the J gene TRBJ2-2; TRBD2 is a possible D gene (6 bases). Germline V gives CDR1 SGHAT, CDR2 FQNNGV. The germline V and J ends were trimmed by 8 bases and 6 bases, with 13 bases remaining between them. CDR3 length: 13 residues. The CDR3 is CASVSGAAGELFF. The CDR3, as DNA: TGTGCCAGCGTTTCGGGAGCGGCCGGGGAGCTGTTTTTT.